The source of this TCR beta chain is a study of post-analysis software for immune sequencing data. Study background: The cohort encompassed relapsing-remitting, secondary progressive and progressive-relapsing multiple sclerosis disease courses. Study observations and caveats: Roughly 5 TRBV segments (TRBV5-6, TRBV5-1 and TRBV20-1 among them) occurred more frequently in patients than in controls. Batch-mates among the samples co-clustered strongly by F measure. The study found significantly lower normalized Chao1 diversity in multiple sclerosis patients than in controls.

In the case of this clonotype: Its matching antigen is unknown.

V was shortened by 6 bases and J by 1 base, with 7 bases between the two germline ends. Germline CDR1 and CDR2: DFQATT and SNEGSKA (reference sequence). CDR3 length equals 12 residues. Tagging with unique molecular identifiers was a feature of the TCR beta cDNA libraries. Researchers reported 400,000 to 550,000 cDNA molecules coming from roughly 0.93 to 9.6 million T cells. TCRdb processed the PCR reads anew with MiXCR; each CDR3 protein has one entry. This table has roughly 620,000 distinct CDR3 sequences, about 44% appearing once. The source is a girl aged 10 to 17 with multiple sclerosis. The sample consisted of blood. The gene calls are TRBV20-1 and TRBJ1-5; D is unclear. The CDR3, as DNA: TGCAGTGCCACGAGGAGCAATCAGCCCCAGCATTTT. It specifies CSATRSNQPQHF.